The present TCR beta chain was sequenced within a study of T cell responses to AZD1222 COVID-19 vaccine. Study-wide points: Recipients of AZD1222 seropositive at baseline numbered only 5 to 7. Donors in the cohort were predominantly white British and more often female, and clonal diversity was possibly underestimated.

Worth noting for this clone: Its target is not known.

Germline lookup yields CDR1 SGHKS and CDR2 YYEKEE (reference sequence). Trimming took 0 bases from V and 8 from J, leaving 6 bases between them. This CDR3 region has 12 residues. Method: immunoSEQ multiplex PCR; TCRdb's copy keeps in-frame clones and lacks some. This table holds 140,000 to 150,000 clones, 75% to 90% found once. V is TRBV5-5 and J is TRBJ2-1; D is unresolved. The sample was peripheral blood, taken on day 0 of MenACWY control vaccination. The clonotype comes from an adult in good health. The CDR3 reads CASSLGQYEQFF. The CDR3 nucleotides are TGTGCCAGCAGCTTGGGGCAATATGAGCAGTTCTTC.